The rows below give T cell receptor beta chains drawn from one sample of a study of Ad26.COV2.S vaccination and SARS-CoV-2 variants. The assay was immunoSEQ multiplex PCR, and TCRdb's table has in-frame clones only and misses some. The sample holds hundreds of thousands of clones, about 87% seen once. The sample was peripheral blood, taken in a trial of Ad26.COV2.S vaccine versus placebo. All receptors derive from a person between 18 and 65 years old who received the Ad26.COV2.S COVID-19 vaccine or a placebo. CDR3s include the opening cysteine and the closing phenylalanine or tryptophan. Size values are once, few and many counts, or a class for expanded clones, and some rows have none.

CATSDQGQGNTGELFF	TRBJ2-2	TRBV24-1	NA
CASSNGLPGAKNIQYF	TRBJ2-4	TRBV7-9	NA
CASSFSRNTEAFF	TRBJ1-1	TRBV6-5	many
CASSIAGTSYEQYF	TRBJ2-7	TRBV19	NA
CATGRVAGVNTGELFF	TRBJ2-2	TRBV10-3	NA
CAWSVLAGDTGELFF	TRBJ2-2	TRBV30	once
CASSQQQGTGNTIYF	TRBJ1-3	TRBV4-3	NA
CASSSGGERQGYEQYF	TRBJ2-7	TRBV27	NA
CASSYLLAGGDTQYF	TRBJ2-3	TRBV6-5	NA
CASSYKGVEGTEAFF	TRBJ1-1	TRBV6-5	once
CASSSLPTVDYNTGELFF	TRBJ2-2	TRBV6-2/TRBV6-3	NA
CASAPGQGVKIGEKLFF	TRBJ1-4	TRBV5-1	NA
CASSLGPRVSGANVLTF	TRBJ2-6	TRBV7-2	NA
CASSLDVRTGGELFF	TRBJ2-2	TRBV5-1	NA
CASSQGVGTQYF	TRBJ2-5	TRBV3-1/TRBV3-2	NA
CASSPSAENYEQYF	TRBJ2-7	TRBV18	NA
CASSDSGRPGTGELFF	TRBJ2-2	TRBV7-2	NA
CASSLVQRGDTDTQYF	TRBJ2-3	TRBV7-6	NA
CASSPAGTATYEQYF	TRBJ2-7	TRBV18	NA
CASIPGLAGVPPSGEQFF	TRBJ2-1	TRBV6-4	NA
CASGTGATNEKLFF	TRBJ1-4	TRBV19	NA
CASSYTGTTEAFF	TRBJ1-1	TRBV6-2/TRBV6-3	NA
CASSRSGGTGGNIQYF	TRBJ2-4	TRBV18	once
CASSFGGSSNSPLHF	TRBJ1-6	TRBV27	NA
CASSSRGAGAFF	TRBJ1-1	TRBV27	NA
CASSLDQGVSREQYF	TRBJ2-7	TRBV7-2	NA
CASSLVVAPDGYTF	TRBJ1-2	TRBV7-9	NA
CASSIEGGYQPQHF	TRBJ1-5	TRBV19	NA
CSVRFSRMTAPNTGELFF	TRBJ2-2	TRBV29-1	NA
CASSSFVWETDTQYF	TRBJ2-3	TRBV7-2	NA
CASSYSRGGSGYTF	TRBJ1-2	TRBV6-5	NA
CASSFTSRSEQYF	TRBJ2-7	TRBV19	NA
CASSATGGKKDEQYF	TRBJ2-7	TRBV25-1	NA
CASSQAGLSTEAFF	TRBJ1-1	TRBV4-3	NA
CASSVGLAEIYEQYF	TRBJ2-7	TRBV9	NA
CASSALGLTGELFF	TRBJ2-2	TRBV6-4	NA